The 3 T cell receptor beta chains below all came from one sample that was sequenced in a study of blood T cell repertoires in COVID-19. Sequencing was performed with immunoSEQ multiplex PCR; in TCRdb, only in-frame clones are kept and a portion is missing. The sample lists some 150,000 clones; roughly 88% were seen once. Sample: peripheral blood. These TCRs come from a woman aged 60-70 years with acute or convalescent COVID-19.

This chain uses TRBV2 with TRBJ2-4, with unresolved D. The CDR3 consists of 15 residues. V was shortened by 0 bases and J by 3 bases, with 9 bases between the two germline ends. Germline CDR1 is SNHLY and CDR2 is FYNNEI. The CDR3 here is CASSEARQVKNIQYF. CDR3 DNA sequence: TGTGCCAGCAGTGAAGCCCGGCAGGTCAAAAACATTCAGTACTTC.

Note on this clone: At one boundary the junction diverges from the germline segment, which might be a read error. The CDR3 coding sequence is TGTGCCAGCTCCCCACGAGACACCGGGGAGCTGTTTTTT. This encodes CASSPRDTGELFF. This chain links TRBV18 with TRBJ2-2; D not resolved. Per the germline V gene, CDR1 is KGHSH and CDR2 is LQKENI. CDR3 length: 13 residues. Filled out from reference TRBV18 and TRBJ2-2, the complete variable domain reads NAGVMQNPRHLVRRRGQEARLRCSPMKGHSHVYWYRQLPEEGLKFMVYLQKENIIDESGMPKERFSAEFPKEGPSILRIQQVVRGDSAAYFCASSPRDTGELFFGEGSRLTVL.

The sample holds one count of this clone. The rearrangement joins TRBV5-4 to TRBJ1-1, with D maybe TRBD1 (5 bases). V shed 4 bases and J shed 4 bases, with 17 bases lying between them. CDR1 SGHNT and CDR2 YYREEE come from the germline V gene (reference sequence). The CDR3 runs to 15 residues. CDR3 in DNA: TGTGCCAGCAGCCCAAATGGGGGGGGTAGCACTGAAGCTTTCTTT. Translated: CASSPNGGGSTEAFF.